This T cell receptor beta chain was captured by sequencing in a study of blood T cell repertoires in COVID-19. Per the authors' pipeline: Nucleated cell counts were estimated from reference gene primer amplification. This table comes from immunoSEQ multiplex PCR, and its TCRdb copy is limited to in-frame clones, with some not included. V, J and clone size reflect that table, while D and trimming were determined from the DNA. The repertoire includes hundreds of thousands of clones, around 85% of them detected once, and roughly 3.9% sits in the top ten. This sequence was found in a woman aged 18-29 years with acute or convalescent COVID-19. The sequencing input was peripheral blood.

The CDR3 nucleotides read TGTGCCAGCAGCAAAGCGCGGATCCAAGAGACCCAGTACTTC. Amino acid sequence: CASSKARIQETQYF. The rearrangement uses TRBV21-1 and TRBJ2-5; no DNA check was done on the table's D call, TRBD2. TRBV21-1 is termed a pseudogene. This CDR3 region has 14 residues.